This TCR beta chain stems from a study of a mutant IDH1 vaccine in newly diagnosed glioma. Study details: Treated patients were around 60% male, roughly 40% female, mean age around 40 years.

The time point: week 47, end of study. What each vaccine dose contained was 300 ug of mutant IDH1 20-mer peptide, accompanied by topical imiquimod. Here immunoSEQ multiplex PCR was the method, and the copy in TCRdb shows in-frame clones only, minus some. Of about 94,000 clones detected, roughly 91% appear once; the ten largest clones hold approximately 0.8%. Remarks on this clone: Its specificity is unknown.

Germline assignment: CDR1 SGHTA and CDR2 FQGTGA. This CDR3 has 15 residues. Trimming took 5 bases from V and 5 from J; bases not matched to a gene: 7. V usage is TRBV7-3 and J usage is TRBJ2-3, with TRBD1 matching over 10 bases. This specimen was PBMCs, taken from a glioma patient whose treatment included an IDH1 peptide vaccine. The TCR originated in a woman aged 50 to 60 with glioma. CDR3 nucleotide sequence: TGTGCCAGCAGCATGACAGGGGGCCGTGGAGATACGCAGTATTTT. Its translation is CASSMTGGRGDTQYF.